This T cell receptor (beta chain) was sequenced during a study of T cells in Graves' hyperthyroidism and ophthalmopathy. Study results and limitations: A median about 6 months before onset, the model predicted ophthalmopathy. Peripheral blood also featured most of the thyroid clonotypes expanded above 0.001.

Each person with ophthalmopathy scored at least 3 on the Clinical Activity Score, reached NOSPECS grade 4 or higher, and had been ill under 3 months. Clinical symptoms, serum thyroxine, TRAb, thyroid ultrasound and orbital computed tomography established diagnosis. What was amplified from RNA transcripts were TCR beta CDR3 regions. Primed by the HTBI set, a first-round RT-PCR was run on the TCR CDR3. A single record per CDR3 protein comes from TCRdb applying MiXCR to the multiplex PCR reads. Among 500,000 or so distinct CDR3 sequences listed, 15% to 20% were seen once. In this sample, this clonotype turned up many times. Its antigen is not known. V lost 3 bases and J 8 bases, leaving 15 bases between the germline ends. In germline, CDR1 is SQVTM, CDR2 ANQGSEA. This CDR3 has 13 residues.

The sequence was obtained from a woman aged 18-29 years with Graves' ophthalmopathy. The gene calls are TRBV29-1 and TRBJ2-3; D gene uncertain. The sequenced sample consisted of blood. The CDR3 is CSVDGHTVGTQYF. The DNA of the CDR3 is TGCAGCGTTGACGGGCATACTGTGGGTACGCAGTATTTT.